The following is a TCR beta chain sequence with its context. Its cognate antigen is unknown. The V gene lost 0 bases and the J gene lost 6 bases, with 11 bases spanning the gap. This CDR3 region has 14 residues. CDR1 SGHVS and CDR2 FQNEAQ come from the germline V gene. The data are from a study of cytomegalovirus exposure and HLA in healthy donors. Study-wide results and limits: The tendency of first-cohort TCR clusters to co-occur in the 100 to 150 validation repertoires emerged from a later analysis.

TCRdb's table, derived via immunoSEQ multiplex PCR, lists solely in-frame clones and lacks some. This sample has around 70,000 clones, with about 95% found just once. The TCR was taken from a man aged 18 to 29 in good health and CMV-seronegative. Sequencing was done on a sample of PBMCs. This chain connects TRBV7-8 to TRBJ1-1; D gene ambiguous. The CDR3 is CASSLAVPEAEAFF. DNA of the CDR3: TGTGCCAGCAGCTTAGCGGTTCCAGAGGCTGAAGCTTTCTTT.